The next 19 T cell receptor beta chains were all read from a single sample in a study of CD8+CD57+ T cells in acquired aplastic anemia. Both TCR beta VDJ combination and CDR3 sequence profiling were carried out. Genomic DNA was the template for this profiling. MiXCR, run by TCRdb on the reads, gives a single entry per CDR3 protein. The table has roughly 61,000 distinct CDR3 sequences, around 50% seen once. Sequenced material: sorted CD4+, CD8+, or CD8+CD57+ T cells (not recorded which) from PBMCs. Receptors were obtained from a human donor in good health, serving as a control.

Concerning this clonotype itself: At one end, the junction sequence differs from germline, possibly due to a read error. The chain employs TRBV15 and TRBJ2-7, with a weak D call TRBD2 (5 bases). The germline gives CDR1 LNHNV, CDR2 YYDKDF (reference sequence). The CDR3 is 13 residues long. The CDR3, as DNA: TGTGCCAGCAGCTTAGCTGGATCGGGGGAGCAGTACTTC. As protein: CASSLAGSGEQYF.

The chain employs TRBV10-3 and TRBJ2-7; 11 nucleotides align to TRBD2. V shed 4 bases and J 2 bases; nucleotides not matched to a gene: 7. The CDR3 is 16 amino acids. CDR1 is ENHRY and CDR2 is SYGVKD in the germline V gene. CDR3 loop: CAISALLAGVTYEQYF. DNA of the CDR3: TGTGCCATCAGTGCCCTACTAGCGGGGGTTACCTACGAGCAGTACTTC.

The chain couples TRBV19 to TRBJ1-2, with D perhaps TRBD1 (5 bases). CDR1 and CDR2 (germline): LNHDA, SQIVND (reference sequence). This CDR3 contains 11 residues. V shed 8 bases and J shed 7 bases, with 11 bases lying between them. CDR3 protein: CASAAGAGYTF. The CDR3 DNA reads TGTGCCAGTGCTGCCGGGGCTGGCTACACCTTC.

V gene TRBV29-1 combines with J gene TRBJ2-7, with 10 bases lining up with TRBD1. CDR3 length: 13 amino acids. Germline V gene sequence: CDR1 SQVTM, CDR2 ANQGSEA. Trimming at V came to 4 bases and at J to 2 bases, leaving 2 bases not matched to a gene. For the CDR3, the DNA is TGCAGCGTTGGACAGGGGGCAACCTACGAGCAGTACTTC. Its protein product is CSVGQGATYEQYF.

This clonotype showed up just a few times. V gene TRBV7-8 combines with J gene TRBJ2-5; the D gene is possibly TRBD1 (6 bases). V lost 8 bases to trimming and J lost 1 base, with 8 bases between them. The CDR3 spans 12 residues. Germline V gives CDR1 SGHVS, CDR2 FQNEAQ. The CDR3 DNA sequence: TGTGCCAGCGGGACAAGCCAAGAGACCCAGTACTTC. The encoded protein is CASGTSQETQYF.

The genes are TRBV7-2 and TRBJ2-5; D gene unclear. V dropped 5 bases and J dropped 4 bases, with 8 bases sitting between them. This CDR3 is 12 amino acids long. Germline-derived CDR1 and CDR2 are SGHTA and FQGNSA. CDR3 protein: CASSQDVETQYF. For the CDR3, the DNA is TGTGCCAGCAGCCAAGACGTAGAGACCCAGTACTTC.

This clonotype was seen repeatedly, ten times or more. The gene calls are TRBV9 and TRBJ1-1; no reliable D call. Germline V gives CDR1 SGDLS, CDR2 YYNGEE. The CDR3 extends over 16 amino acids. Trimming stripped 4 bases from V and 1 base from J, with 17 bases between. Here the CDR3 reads CASSPGLQTGNTEAFF. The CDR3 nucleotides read TGTGCCAGCAGCCCTGGATTGCAGACCGGGAACACTGAAGCTTTCTTT.

The CDR3 spells CATSRDQGAFGYGYTF. DNA for the CDR3: TGTGCCACCAGCAGAGATCAGGGGGCGTTTGGCTATGGCTACACCTTC. The V gene is TRBV15, the J gene TRBJ1-2; 8 nucleotides match TRBD1. CDR1 and CDR2 (germline): LNHNV, YYDKDF (reference sequence). V dropped 0 bases and J dropped 4; count of bases not matched to a gene: 7. The CDR3 has 16 amino acids.

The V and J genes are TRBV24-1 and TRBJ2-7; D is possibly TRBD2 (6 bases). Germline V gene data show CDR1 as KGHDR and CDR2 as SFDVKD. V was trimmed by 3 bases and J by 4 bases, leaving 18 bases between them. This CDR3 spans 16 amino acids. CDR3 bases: TGTGCCACCAGTGATAGGCCCGGGAGAGGTAGGTACGAGCAGTACTTC. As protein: CATSDRPGRGRYEQYF.

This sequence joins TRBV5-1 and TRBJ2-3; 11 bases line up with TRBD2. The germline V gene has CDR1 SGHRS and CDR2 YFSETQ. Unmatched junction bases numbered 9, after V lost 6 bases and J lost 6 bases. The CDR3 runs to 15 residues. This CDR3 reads CASTPLAGGRDTQYF. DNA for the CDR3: TGCGCCAGCACTCCCCTAGCGGGAGGTCGGGATACGCAGTATTTT.

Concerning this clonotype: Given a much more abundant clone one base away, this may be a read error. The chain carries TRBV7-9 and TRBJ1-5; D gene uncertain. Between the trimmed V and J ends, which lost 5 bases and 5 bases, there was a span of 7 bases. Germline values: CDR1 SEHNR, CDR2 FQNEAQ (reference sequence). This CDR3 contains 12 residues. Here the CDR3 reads CASSLEHQPQHF. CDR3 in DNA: TGTGCCAGCAGCCTAGAGCATCAGCCCCAGCATTTT.

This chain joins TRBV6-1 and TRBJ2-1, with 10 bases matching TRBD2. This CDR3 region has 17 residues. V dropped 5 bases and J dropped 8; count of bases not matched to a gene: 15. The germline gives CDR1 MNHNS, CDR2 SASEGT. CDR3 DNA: TGTGCCAGCAGTCGATCATTCAGCGGGAGGGTAGATTATGAGCAGTTCTTC. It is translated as CASSRSFSGRVDYEQFF.

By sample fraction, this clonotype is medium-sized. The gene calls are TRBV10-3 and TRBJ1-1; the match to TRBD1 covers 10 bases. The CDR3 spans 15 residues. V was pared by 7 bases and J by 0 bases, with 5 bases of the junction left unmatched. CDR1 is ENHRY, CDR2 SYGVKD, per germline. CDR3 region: CAIKGTGVMNTEAFF. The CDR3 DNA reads TGTGCCATCAAAGGGACAGGGGTTATGAACACTGAAGCTTTCTTT.

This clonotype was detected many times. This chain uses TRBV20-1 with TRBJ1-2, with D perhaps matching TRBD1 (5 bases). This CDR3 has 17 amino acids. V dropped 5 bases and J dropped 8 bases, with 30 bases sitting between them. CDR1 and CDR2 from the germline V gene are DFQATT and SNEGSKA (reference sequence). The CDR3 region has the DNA TGCAGTGCTTCCCGGGGGGGAATTGAGGCGATGCGCCGAGGCTACACCTTC. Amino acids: CSASRGGIEAMRRGYTF.

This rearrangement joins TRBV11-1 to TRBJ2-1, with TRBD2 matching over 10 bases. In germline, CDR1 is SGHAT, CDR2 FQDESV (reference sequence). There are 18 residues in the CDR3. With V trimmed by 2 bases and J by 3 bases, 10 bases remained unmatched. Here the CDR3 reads CASSLWPSGGSFYNEQFF. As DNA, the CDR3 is TGTGCCAGCAGCTTATGGCCTAGCGGGGGTTCTTTCTACAATGAGCAGTTCTTC.

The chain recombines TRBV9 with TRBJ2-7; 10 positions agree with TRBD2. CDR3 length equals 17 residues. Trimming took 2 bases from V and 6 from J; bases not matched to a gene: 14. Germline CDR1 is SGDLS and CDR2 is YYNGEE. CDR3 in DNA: TGTGCCAGCAGCGTGGAGGGGGGACTAGCGCGTCTTCTCGAGCAGTACTTC. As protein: CASSVEGGLARLLEQYF. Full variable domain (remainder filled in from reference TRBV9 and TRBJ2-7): DSGVTQTPKHLITATGQRVTLRCSPRSGDLSVYWYQQSLDQGLQFLIQYYNGEERAKGNILERFSAQQFPDLHSELNLSSLELGDSALYFCASSVEGGLARLLEQYFGPGTRLTVT.

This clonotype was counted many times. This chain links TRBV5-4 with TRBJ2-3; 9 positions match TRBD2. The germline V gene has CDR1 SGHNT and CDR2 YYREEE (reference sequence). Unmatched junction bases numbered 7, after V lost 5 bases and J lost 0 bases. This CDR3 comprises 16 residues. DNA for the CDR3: TGTGCCAGCAGACTTGGCGGGAGGGCAAGCACAGATACGCAGTATTTT. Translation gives CASRLGGRASTDTQYF.

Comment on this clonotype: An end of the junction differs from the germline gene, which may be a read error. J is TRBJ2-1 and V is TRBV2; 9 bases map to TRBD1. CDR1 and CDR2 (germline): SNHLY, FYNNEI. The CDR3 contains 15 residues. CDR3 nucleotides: TGTGCCAGCAGTGGGGGACAGGGCTCCTACAATGAGCAGTTCTTT. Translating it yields CASSGGQGSYNEQFF. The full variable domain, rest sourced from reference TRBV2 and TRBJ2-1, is EPEVTQTPSHQVTQMGQEVILRCVPISNHLYFYWYRQILGQKVEFLVSFYNNEISEKSEIFDDQFSVERPDGSNFTLKIRSTKLEDSAMYFCASSGGQGSYNEQFFGPGTRLTVL.

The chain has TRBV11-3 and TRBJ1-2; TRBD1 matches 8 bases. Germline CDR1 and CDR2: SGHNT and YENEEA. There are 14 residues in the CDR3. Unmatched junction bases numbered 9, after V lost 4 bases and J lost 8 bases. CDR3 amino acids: CASSSGQGKKGYTF. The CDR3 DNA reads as TGTGCCAGCAGCTCCGGACAGGGCAAAAAGGGCTACACCTTC.